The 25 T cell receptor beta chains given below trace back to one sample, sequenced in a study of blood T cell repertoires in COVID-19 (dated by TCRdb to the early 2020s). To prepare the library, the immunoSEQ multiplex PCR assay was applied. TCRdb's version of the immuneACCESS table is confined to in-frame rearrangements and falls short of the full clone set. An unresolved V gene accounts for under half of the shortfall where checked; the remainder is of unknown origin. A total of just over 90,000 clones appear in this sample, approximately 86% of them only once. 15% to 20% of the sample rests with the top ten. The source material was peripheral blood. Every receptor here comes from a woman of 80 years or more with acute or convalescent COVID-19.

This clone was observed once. The CDR3 region has the DNA TGCGCCAGCAGCTTAGACTTGTACCAAGAGACCCAGTACTTC. Translating it yields CASSLDLYQETQYF. The chain couples TRBV5-1 to TRBJ2-5, with D unresolved. The CDR3 sequence is 14 residues long. Germline CDR1 is SGHRS and CDR2 is YFSETQ. The V and J ends lost 2 bases and 0 bases respectively, with 8 bases between them.

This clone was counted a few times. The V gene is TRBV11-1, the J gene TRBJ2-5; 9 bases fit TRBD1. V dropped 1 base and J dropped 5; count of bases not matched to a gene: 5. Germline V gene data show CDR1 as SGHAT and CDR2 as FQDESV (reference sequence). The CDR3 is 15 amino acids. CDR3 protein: CASSLVTGGVETQYF. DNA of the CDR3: TGTGCCAGCAGCTTAGTTACAGGGGGCGTGGAGACCCAGTACTTC. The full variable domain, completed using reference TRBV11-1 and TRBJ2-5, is EAEVAQSPRYKITEKSQAVAFWCDPISGHATLYWYRQILGQGPELLVQFQDESVVDDSQLPKDRFSAERLKGVDSTLKIQPAELGDSAMYLCASSLVTGGVETQYFGPGTRLLVL.

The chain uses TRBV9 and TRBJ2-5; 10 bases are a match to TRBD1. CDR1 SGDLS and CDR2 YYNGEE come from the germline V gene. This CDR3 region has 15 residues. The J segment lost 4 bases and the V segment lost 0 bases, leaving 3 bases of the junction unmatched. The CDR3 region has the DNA TGTGCCAGCAGCGTAGGACAGGGGGCGGGAGAGACCCAGTACTTC. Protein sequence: CASSVGQGAGETQYF.

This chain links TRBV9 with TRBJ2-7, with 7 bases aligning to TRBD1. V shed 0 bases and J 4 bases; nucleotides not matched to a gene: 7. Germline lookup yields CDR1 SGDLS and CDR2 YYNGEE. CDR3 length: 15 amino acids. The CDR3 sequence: CASSVGTGSMYEQYF. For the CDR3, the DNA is TGTGCCAGCAGCGTAGGGACAGGTTCTATGTACGAGCAGTACTTC. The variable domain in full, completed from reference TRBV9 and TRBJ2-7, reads DSGVTQTPKHLITATGQRVTLRCSPRSGDLSVYWYQQSLDQGLQFLIQYYNGEERAKGNILERFSAQQFPDLHSELNLSSLELGDSALYFCASSVGTGSMYEQYFGPGTRLTVT.

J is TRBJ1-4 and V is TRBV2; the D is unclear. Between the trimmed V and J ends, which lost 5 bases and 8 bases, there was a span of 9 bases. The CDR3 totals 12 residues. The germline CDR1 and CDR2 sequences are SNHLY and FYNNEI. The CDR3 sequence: CASSLRGEKLFF. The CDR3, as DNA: TGTGCCAGCAGTCTGAGAGGGGAAAAACTGTTTTTT. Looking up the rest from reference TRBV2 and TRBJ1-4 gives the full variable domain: EPEVTQTPSHQVTQMGQEVILRCVPISNHLYFYWYRQILGQKVEFLVSFYNNEISEKSEIFDDQFSVERPDGSNFTLKIRSTKLEDSAMYFCASSLRGEKLFFGSGTQLSVL.

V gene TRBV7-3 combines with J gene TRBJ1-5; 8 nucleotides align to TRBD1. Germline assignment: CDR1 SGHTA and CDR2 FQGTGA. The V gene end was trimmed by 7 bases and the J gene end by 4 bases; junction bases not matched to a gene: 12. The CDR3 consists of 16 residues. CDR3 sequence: CASTADREEGNQPQHF. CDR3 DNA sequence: TGTGCCAGCACCGCGGACAGGGAGGAAGGAAATCAGCCCCAGCATTTT.

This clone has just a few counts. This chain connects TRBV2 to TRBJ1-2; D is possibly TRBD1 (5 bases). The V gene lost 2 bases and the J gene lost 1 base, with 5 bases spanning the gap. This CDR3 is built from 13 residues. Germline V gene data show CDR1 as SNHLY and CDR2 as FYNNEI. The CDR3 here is CASSERGNYGYTF. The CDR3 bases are TGTGCCAGCAGTGAAAGGGGTAACTATGGCTACACCTTC.

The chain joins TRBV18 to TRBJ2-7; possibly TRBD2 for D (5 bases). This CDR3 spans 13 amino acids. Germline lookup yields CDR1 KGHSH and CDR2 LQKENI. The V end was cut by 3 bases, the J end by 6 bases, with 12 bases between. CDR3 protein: CASSPIGDGEQYF. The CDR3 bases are TGTGCCAGCTCACCTATCGGGGATGGCGAGCAGTACTTC.

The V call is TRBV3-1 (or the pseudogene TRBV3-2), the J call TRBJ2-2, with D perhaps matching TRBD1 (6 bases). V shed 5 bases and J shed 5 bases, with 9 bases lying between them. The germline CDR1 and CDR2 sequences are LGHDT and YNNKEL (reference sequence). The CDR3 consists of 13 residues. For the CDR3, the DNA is TGTGCCAGCAGCTTTACAGGGACCGGGGAGCTGTTTTTT. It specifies CASSFTGTGELFF.

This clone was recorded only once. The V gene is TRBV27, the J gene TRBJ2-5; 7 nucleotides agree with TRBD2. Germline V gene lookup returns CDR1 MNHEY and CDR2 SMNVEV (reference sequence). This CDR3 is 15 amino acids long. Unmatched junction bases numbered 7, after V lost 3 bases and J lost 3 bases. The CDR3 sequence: CASSLPFAGEETQYF. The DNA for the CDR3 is TGTGCCAGCAGTTTGCCTTTTGCGGGGGAAGAGACCCAGTACTTC.

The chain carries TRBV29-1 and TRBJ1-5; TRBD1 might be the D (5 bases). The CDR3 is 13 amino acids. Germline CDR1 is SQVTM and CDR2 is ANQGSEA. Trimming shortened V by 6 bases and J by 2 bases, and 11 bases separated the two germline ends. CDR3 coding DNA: TGCAGCGTAGCAGGGTCCGGCAATCAGCCCCAGCATTTT. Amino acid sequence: CSVAGSGNQPQHF.

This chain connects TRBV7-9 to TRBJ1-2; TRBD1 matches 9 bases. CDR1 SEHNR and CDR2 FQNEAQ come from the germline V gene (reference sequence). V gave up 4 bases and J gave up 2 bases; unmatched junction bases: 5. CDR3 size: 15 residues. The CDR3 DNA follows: TGTGCCAGCAGCTGGGGACAGGGAGGGAACTATGGCTACACCTTC. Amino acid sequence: CASSWGQGGNYGYTF.

The CDR3 DNA is TGCGCCAGCCATCCGGGGAGCAATCAGCCCCAGCATTTT. Amino acid sequence: CASHPGSNQPQHF. The chain employs TRBV5-1 and TRBJ1-5; D unresolved. The length of the CDR3 is 13 residues. Trimming took 7 bases from V and 1 from J, leaving 9 bases between them. Germline lookup yields CDR1 SGHRS and CDR2 YFSETQ.

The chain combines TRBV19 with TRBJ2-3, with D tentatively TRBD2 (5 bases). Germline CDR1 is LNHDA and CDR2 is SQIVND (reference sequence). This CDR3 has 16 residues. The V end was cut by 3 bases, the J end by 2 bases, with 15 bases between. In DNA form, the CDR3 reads TGTGCCAGTAGTATGAGCCAGCGGTGGCCCACAGATACGCAGTATTTT. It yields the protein CASSMSQRWPTDTQYF.

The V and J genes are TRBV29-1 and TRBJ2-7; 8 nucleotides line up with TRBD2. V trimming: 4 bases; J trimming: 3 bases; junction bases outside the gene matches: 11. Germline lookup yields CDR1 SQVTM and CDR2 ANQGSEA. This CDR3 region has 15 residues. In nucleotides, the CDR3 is TGCAGCGTTGGCTTGACTAGCGAAATCTTCTACGAGCAGTACTTC. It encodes CSVGLTSEIFYEQYF.

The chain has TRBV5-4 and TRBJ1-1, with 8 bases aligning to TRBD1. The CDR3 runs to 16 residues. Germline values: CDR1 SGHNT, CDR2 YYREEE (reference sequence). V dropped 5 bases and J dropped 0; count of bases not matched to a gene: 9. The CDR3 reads CASSPLTGAMNTEAFF. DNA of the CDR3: TGTGCCAGCAGTCCCTTGACAGGGGCCATGAACACTGAAGCTTTCTTT.

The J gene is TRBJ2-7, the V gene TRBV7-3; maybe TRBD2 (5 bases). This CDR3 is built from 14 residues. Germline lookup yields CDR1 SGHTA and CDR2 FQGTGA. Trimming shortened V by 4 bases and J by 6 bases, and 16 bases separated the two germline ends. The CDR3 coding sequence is TGTGCCAGCAGCTCAAGGACTGGGTCTCGCGAGCAGTACTTC. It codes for CASSSRTGSREQYF.

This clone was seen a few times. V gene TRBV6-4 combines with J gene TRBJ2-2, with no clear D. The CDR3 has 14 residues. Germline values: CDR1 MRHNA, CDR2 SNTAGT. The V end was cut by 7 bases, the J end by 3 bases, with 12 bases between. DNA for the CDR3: TGTGCCAGCAAAATAGCCCGGCACACCGGGGAGCTGTTTTTT. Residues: CASKIARHTGELFF.

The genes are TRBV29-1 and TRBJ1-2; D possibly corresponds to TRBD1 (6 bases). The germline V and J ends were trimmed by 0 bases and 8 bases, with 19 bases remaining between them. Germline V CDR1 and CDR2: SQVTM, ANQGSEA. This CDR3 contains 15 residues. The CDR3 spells CSVEDRRSRGRGYTF. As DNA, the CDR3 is TGCAGCGTTGAAGATCGTCGAAGCAGGGGTCGAGGCTACACCTTC.

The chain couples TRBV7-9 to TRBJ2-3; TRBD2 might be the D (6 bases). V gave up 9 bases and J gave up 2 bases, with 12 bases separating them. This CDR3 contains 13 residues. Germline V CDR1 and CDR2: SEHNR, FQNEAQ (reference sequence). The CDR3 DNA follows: TGTGCCAGGGCGGGACTTGACACAGATACGCAGTATTTT. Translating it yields CARAGLDTDTQYF.

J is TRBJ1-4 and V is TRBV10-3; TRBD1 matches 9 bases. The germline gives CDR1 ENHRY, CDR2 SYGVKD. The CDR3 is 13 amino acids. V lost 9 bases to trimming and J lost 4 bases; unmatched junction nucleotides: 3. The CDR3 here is CAIGQGINEKLFF. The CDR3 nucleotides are TGTGCCATTGGACAGGGGATTAATGAAAAACTGTTTTTT.

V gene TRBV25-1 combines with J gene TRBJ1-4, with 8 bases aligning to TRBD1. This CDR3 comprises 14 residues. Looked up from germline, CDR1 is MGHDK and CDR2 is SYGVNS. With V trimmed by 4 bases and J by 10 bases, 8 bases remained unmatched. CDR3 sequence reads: CASSVTGVLGKLFF. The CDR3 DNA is TGTGCCAGCAGTGTGACAGGGGTTCTTGGAAAACTGTTTTTT.

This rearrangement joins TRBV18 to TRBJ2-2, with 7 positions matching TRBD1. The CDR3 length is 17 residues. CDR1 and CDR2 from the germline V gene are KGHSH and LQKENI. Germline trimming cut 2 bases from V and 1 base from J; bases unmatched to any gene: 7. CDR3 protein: CASSPRETGMNTGELFF. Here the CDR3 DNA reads TGTGCCAGCTCACCAAGGGAGACAGGGATGAACACCGGGGAGCTGTTTTTT. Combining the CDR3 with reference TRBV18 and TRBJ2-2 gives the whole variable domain NAGVMQNPRHLVRRRGQEARLRCSPMKGHSHVYWYRQLPEEGLKFMVYLQKENIIDESGMPKERFSAEFPKEGPSILRIQQVVRGDSAAYFCASSPRETGMNTGELFFGEGSRLTVL.

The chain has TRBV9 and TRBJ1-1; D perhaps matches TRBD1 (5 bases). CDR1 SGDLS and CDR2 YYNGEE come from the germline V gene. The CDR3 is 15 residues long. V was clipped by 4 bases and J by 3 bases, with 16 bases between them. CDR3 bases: TGTGCCAGCAGCCAGGGTGCTAACACGCACACTGAAGCTTTCTTT. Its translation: CASSQGANTHTEAFF.

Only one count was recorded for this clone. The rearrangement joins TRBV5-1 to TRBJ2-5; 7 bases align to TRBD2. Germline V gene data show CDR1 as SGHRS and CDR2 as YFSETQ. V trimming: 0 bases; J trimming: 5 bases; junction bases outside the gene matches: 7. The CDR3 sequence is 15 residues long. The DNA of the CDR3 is TGCGCCAGCAGCTTGGGCGGGGGTTTCAGGGAGACCCAGTACTTC. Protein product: CASSLGGGFRETQYF.